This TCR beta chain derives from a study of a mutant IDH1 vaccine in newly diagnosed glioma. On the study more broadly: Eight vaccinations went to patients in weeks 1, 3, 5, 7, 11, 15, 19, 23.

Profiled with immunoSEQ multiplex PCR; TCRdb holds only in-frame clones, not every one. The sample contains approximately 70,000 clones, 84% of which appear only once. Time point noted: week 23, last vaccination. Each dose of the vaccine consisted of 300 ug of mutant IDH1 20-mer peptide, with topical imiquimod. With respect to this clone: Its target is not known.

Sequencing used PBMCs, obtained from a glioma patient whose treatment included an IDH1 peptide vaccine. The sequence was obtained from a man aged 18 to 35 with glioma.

CDR3 loop: CASSPSILADSYEQYF. DNA of the CDR3: TGTGCCAGCTCACCATCCATACTAGCGGACTCCTACGAGCAGTACTTC. The gene calls are TRBV18 and TRBJ2-7; 8 bases line up with TRBD2. CDR1 is KGHSH and CDR2 is LQKENI in the germline V gene. Germline trimming cut 2 bases from V and 0 bases from J; bases unmatched to any gene: 6. This CDR3 has 16 amino acids.